This T cell receptor beta chain comes out of a study of cytomegalovirus exposure and HLA in healthy donors. Background on the study: About 79 million unique TCRs from HLA-typed donors were held in an early data release.

Whole-study findings and limits: Available immune exposure information covered CMV serostatus only.

PCR primers comprised 60 Vbeta and 13 Jbeta primers. Produced via immunoSEQ multiplex PCR; TCRdb's table is partial and in-frame only. Of 100,000 or so clones in the sample, about 70% were seen once. Note on this clone: The antigen remains unidentified.

V lost 0 bases to trimming and J lost 8 bases, with 13 bases between them. The CDR3 length is 15 residues. CDR1 is LNHDA, CDR2 SQIVND, per germline (reference sequence). The specimen was PBMCs. The clonotype comes from a young man in good health and CMV-seronegative. The chain joins TRBV19 to TRBJ2-2; D gene unclear. The CDR3 loop reads CASSIDRLVMGELFF. The CDR3 DNA reads as TGTGCCAGTAGTATAGATCGGTTGGTAATGGGGGAGCTGTTTTTT. The full variable domain, completed using reference TRBV19 and TRBJ2-2, is DGGITQSPKYLFRKEGQNVTLSCEQNLNHDAMYWYRQDPGQGLRLIYYSQIVNDFQKGDIAEGYSVSREKKESFPLTVTSAQKNPTAFYLCASSIDRLVMGELFFGEGSRLTVL.